This T cell receptor beta chain came from a study of blood T cell repertoires in COVID-19. On the study more broadly: Whether acute or convalescent, the COVID-19 samples came from the United States, Italy and Spain. Nucleic acid was either cDNA or gDNA, and it came from T cells, B-cell-depleted T cells, or PBMCs.

As processed by the authors: Reference gene primer amplification in the assay estimated nucleated cell counts. Sequenced by immunoSEQ multiplex PCR; TCRdb stores in-frame clones only, minus some. V and J calls and clone size follow that table, whereas D and trimming were derived from the DNA. The sample carries approximately 100,000 clones, roughly four fifths recorded once. Germline CDR1 and CDR2: SGHRS and YFSETQ. The CDR3 sequence is 15 residues long. V was trimmed by 4 bases and J by 2 bases, leaving 15 bases between them. Sequenced material: peripheral blood. This sequence joins TRBV5-1 and TRBJ1-2, with D perhaps TRBD1 (6 bases). The receptor's source is a man aged 65 to 85 with active or convalescent COVID-19. CDR3 region: CASSPGGGRNYGYTF. CDR3 DNA: TGCGCCAGCAGCCCGGGAGGGGGGCGAAACTATGGCTACACCTTC.